These 5 T cell receptor beta chains came from one sample sequenced in a study of T cell responses to AZD1222 COVID-19 vaccine. The table came from immunoSEQ multiplex PCR; TCRdb's copy has only in-frame clones and leaves some out. Counted here are over 60,000 clones, roughly 84% occurring once; the ten biggest clones make up nearly 25%. The material was peripheral blood, obtained on day 0 of AZD1222 vaccination. The receptors were sampled from an adult in good health.

V usage is TRBV24-1 and J usage is TRBJ1-1, with D perhaps matching TRBD1 (6 bases). Germline lookup yields CDR1 KGHDR and CDR2 SFDVKD. V shed 7 bases and J shed 1 base, with 12 bases lying between them. The CDR3 is 14 residues long. The CDR3 spells CATRRTVPNTEAFF. The CDR3 DNA sequence: TGTGCCACCAGGCGGACAGTGCCGAACACTGAAGCTTTCTTT.

V gene TRBV7-9 combines with J gene TRBJ2-3; D gene uncertain. Germline V gene lookup returns CDR1 SEHNR and CDR2 FQNEAQ (reference sequence). The germline V and J ends were trimmed by 0 bases and 4 bases, with 2 bases remaining between them. The length of the CDR3 is 12 residues. The CDR3, as DNA: TGTGCCAGCAGCTTAGCTCCAGATACGCAGTATTTT. This translates into CASSLAPDTQYF.

The chain is built from TRBV6-5 and TRBJ2-2; no reliable D call. The CDR3 totals 15 residues. Trimming left V 0 bases short and J 1 base short, with 6 bases between. In germline, CDR1 is MNHEY, CDR2 SVGAGI. The CDR3 loop reads CASSYSILNTGELFF. CDR3 DNA: TGTGCCAGCAGTTACTCGATTCTGAACACCGGGGAGCTGTTTTTT.

The chain carries TRBV19 and TRBJ1-5; D possibly corresponds to TRBD1 (5 bases). V lost 4 bases, J lost 2 bases, and 18 bases lay in between. This CDR3 contains 17 residues. The V gene's germline CDR1 is LNHDA and CDR2 SQIVND (reference sequence). CDR3 residues: CASSSLIGGSGNQPQHF. In nucleotides, the CDR3 is TGTGCCAGTAGTAGTTTGATCGGGGGGTCGGGCAATCAGCCCCAGCATTTT. The full variable domain, rest sourced from reference TRBV19 and TRBJ1-5, is DGGITQSPKYLFRKEGQNVTLSCEQNLNHDAMYWYRQDPGQGLRLIYYSQIVNDFQKGDIAEGYSVSREKKESFPLTVTSAQKNPTAFYLCASSSLIGGSGNQPQHFGDGTRLSIL.

The V gene is TRBV6-1, the J gene TRBJ1-1; the match to TRBD1 covers 7 bases. Germline V gives CDR1 MNHNS, CDR2 SASEGT. The CDR3 has 14 residues. V lost 2 bases and J lost 6; bases outside the gene matches: 6. The CDR3 nucleotides read TGTGCCAGCAGTGAAATGCAGGGGGGAGCTGAAGCTTTCTTT. This codes for CASSEMQGGAEAFF.